The 14 T cell receptor beta chains presented below share a single source sample, sequenced in a study of beta chain features in type 1 diabetes. Overall study results and limits: In all four CD4+ subsets, TCRB CDR3 length was significantly, moderately reduced in type 1 diabetes.

These receptors' targets are unknown. Investigators reverse transcribed all isolated RNA, so they sequenced expressed TCRB transcripts. Some clones are missing from TCRdb's copy, which holds only in-frame ones; the method was immunoSEQ multiplex PCR. The data show more than 100,000 clones, about 26% seen once. The specimen was central memory CD4+ T cells from blood. These receptors all stem from a woman aged 18-35 years with type 1 diabetes.

The J gene is TRBJ1-2, the V gene TRBV20-1; D is ambiguous. Germline loops: CDR1 DFQATT, CDR2 SNEGSKA (reference sequence). V was cut by 4 bases and J by 6 bases, with 9 bases left in between. This CDR3 spans 11 amino acids. In nucleotides, the CDR3 is TGCAGTGCTAATAGGAGAGATGGCTACACCTTC. It codes for CSANRRDGYTF.

The J gene is TRBJ2-1, the V gene TRBV7-2, with 7 bases identical to TRBD2. This CDR3 contains 15 residues. V lost 1 base to trimming and J lost 4 bases; unmatched junction nucleotides: 4. Germline V gene data show CDR1 as SGHTA and CDR2 as FQGNSA. The CDR3 sequence is CASSLVAGEYNEQFF. CDR3 bases: TGTGCCAGCAGCTTAGTGGCGGGAGAATACAATGAGCAGTTCTTC. The full variable domain, in which reference TRBV7-2 and TRBJ2-1 provide the parts outside the CDR3, is GAGVSQSPSNKVTEKGKDVELRCDPISGHTALYWYRQSLGQGLEFLIYFQGNSAPDKSGLPSDRFSAERTGGSVSTLTIQRTQQEDSAVYLCASSLVAGEYNEQFFGPGTRLTVL.

This clone was seen once. The V call is TRBV6-1, the J call TRBJ1-1; maybe TRBD1 (6 bases). V lost 6 bases and J 1 base, leaving 12 bases between the germline ends. CDR1 and CDR2 (germline): MNHNS, SASEGT. The CDR3 extends over 14 amino acids. CDR3 sequence: CASREQGGNTEAFF. CDR3 in DNA: TGTGCCAGCAGGGAACAGGGAGGGAACACTGAAGCTTTCTTT.

This clone was recorded once. The chain links TRBV7-2 to TRBJ2-7, with TRBD1 matching 7 bases. Germline V gives CDR1 SGHTA, CDR2 FQGNSA. The CDR3 spans 13 residues. The trim removed 5 bases at V and 2 bases at J, leaving 3 bases unmatched. Here the CDR3 reads CASSETGAYEQYV. CDR3 in DNA: TGTGCCAGCAGCGAAACAGGGGCCTACGAGCAGTACGTC.

This chain's CDR3 is CASSRGGAGLNTGELFF. The CDR3 DNA reads TGTGCCAGCAGCCGAGGGGGGGCGGGACTGAACACCGGGGAGCTGTTTTTT. V gene TRBV7-2 combines with J gene TRBJ2-2; maybe TRBD2 (7 bases). The germline V gene encodes CDR1 SGHTA and CDR2 FQGNSA. V lost 5 bases and J lost 1, with 17 bases in between. This CDR3 has 17 amino acids.

V usage is TRBV28 and J usage is TRBJ1-2; 9 nucleotides align to TRBD1. The V and J ends lost 9 bases and 3 bases, in that order; junction bases with no gene match: 8. The CDR3 spans 14 residues. In germline, CDR1 is MDHEN, CDR2 SYDVKM. This CDR3 reads CASTSGTGHYGYTF. The CDR3 DNA follows: TGTGCCAGTACATCCGGGACAGGGCACTATGGCTACACCTTC.

The rearrangement uses TRBV6-1 and TRBJ2-7; 8 nucleotides line up with TRBD1. In germline, CDR1 is MNHNS, CDR2 SASEGT. The CDR3 has 14 residues. V lost 8 bases, J lost 2 bases, and 8 bases stayed unmatched. The CDR3 nucleotides read TGTGCCAGCGTACAGGGGGGTCGTGCCTACGAGCAGTACGTC. It encodes CASVQGGRAYEQYV.

This clone appeared a few times. This chain links TRBV5-1 with TRBJ2-1; 8 positions agree with TRBD2. The germline V gene encodes CDR1 SGHRS and CDR2 YFSETQ. The CDR3 is 18 residues long. Unmatched junction bases numbered 8, after V lost 0 bases and J lost 0 bases. In DNA form, the CDR3 reads TGCGCCAGCAGCTTGGCCGCGGCGGGAGGCAGCTCCTACAATGAGCAGTTCTTC. Amino acids: CASSLAAAGGSSYNEQFF.

The rearrangement joins TRBV4-2 to TRBJ2-1; TRBD1 agrees at 8 bases. The ends lost 6 bases at V and 1 base at J; junction bases unmatched: 5. There are 15 residues in the CDR3. Germline CDR1 reads LGHNA; CDR2 reads YNFKEQ. For the CDR3, the DNA is TGTGCCAGCAGTCCCGGACAGGGTTCCTACAATGAGCAGTTCTTC. This sequence encodes CASSPGQGSYNEQFF.

This chain joins TRBV29-1 and TRBJ2-1, with TRBD2 as a possible D gene (5 bases). V dropped 6 bases and J dropped 6 bases, with 18 bases sitting between them. The CDR3 extends over 14 amino acids. CDR1 SQVTM and CDR2 ANQGSEA come from the germline V gene. The CDR3 reads CSVELDQFPNEQFF. The CDR3 DNA sequence: TGCAGCGTCGAACTAGATCAGTTCCCCAATGAGCAGTTCTTC.

The chain is built from TRBV5-4 and TRBJ2-7, with D possibly matching TRBD2 (8 bases). This CDR3 region has 15 residues. V lost 4 bases, J lost 6 bases, and 20 bases lay in between. Per the germline V gene, CDR1 is SGHNT and CDR2 is YYREEE (reference sequence). CDR3 in amino acids: CASSPGGAGELEQYV. In nucleotides, the CDR3 is TGTGCCAGCAGCCCAGGGGGAGCGGGAGAACTCGAGCAGTACGTC.

The V call is TRBV5-1, the J call TRBJ1-1, with D tentatively TRBD1 (5 bases). Germline V lookup: CDR1 SGHRS, CDR2 YFSETQ. This CDR3 has 13 amino acids. With 4 bases removed from V and 11 bases from J, the gap between germline ends came to 18 bases. The CDR3 DNA follows: TGCGCCAGCAGCCGGGATGAGGGGAGGCAGGCTTTCTTT. This sequence encodes CASSRDEGRQAFF.

This CDR3 reads CASSLDFRGRGNTEAFF. The DNA for the CDR3 is TGTGCCAGCAGCTTAGATTTCAGGGGGCGGGGGAACACTGAAGCTTTCTTT. This chain connects TRBV11-2 to TRBJ1-1, with TRBD1 matching over 8 bases. Germline values: CDR1 SGHAT, CDR2 FQNNGV. Unmatched junction bases numbered 7, after V lost 0 bases and J lost 1 base. This CDR3 spans 17 amino acids.

The CDR3 DNA reads as TGTGCCAGCAGCCAGCGGGACAGGCCCTACAATGAGCAGTTCTTC. Its translation is CASSQRDRPYNEQFF. This chain joins TRBV7-3 and TRBJ2-1; possibly TRBD1 for D (8 bases). Germline values: CDR1 SGHTA, CDR2 FQGTGA. V gave up 5 bases and J gave up 2 bases, with 13 bases separating them. The CDR3 loop spans 15 amino acids.